A selection of T cell receptor beta chains follows, all from one sample in a study of T-cell memory formation after mild COVID-19. TCRdb ran MiXCR on the 5' RACE reads and lists one entry per CDR3 protein. The sample has about 430,000 distinct CDR3 sequences; 20% to 25% are singletons. Specimen: PBMCs or a T cell subset sorted from them (not recorded which). The receptor set was obtained from an adult woman who had mild COVID-19 (a few samples of this study predate the infection). Cell type and time point are not known. The CDR3 runs from the conserved cysteine through the conserved F or W. Fields, in order: V gene, D gene, J gene, CDR3 length, clone size, CDR3 protein, CDR3 DNA. The D gene is left open where the match is weak. Only some rows state a clone size, as once, few, many or a class for expanded clones.

TRBV29-1	.	TRBJ1-2	18	.	CSSTLPPGPLEINYGYTF	TGCAGCTCAACCCTGCCCCCGGGACCCCTTGAGATTAACTATGGCTACACCTTC
TRBV5-1	.	TRBJ2-2	14	.	CASSLRVSTGELFF	TGCGCCAGCAGCTTACGAGTTTCAACCGGGGAGCTGTTTTTT
TRBV28	TRBD2	TRBJ2-7	17	few	CASSLGRGALGTYEQYF	TGTGCCAGCAGTTTAGGGCGGGGGGCGCTGGGAACCTACGAGCAGTACTTC
TRBV20-1	.	TRBJ1-2	13	many	CSARGGVLEGYTF	TGCAGTGCTAGAGGGGGGGTGCTAGAAGGCTACACCTTC
TRBV4-2	TRBD1	TRBJ1-2	15	.	CASSQEVKGAIGYTF	TGTGCCAGCAGCCAAGAGGTGAAGGGGGCCATTGGCTACACCTTC
TRBV5-5	.	TRBJ2-1	13	.	CASSPPPHPVGFF	TGTGCCAGCAGCCCTCCCCCCCACCCGGTAGGGTTCTTC
TRBV5-6	.	TRBJ2-7	17	.	CASSGGTEEAPAYEQYF	TGTGCCAGCAGCGGCGGGACAGAAGAAGCACCGGCCTACGAGCAGTACTTC
TRBV5-5	.	TRBJ2-1	16	.	CASSLGRQLAYNEQFF	TGTGCCAGCAGCTTAGGTAGACAATTAGCCTACAATGAGCAGTTCTTC
TRBV5-1	.	TRBJ1-1	16	many	CASSLRADSWTTEAFF	TGCGCCAGCAGCTTGCGGGCGGACAGTTGGACGACTGAAGCTTTCTTT
TRBV6-2/TRBV6-3	.	TRBJ2-6	16	.	CASSYPRGTGANVLTF	TGTGCCAGCAGTTACCCCAGGGGAACTGGGGCCAACGTCCTGACTTTC
TRBV6-1	.	TRBJ1-1	13	.	CASCRDIGARAFF	TGTGCCAGCTGCCGGGACATCGGGGCTCGGGCTTTCTTT
TRBV20-1	.	TRBJ2-7	11	many	CSPKQGNEQYF	TGCAGTCCAAAACAGGGTAACGAGCAGTACTTC
TRBV7-3	.	TRBJ2-1	12	many	CASSLTGNEQFF	TGTGCCAGCAGCTTAACTGGCAATGAGCAGTTCTTC
TRBV24-1	.	TRBJ2-3	13	.	CATSRKLTDTQYF	TGTGCCACCAGTAGGAAGCTCACAGATACGCAGTATTTT
TRBV10-3	TRBD1	TRBJ2-7	14	.	CAIRETGVQDEQYF	TGTGCCATCAGGGAAACAGGGGTCCAGGACGAGCAGTACTTC
TRBV18	TRBD2	TRBJ2-2	17	.	CASSPNVAGGRTGELFF	TGTGCCAGCTCGCCGAACGTGGCGGGAGGACGGACCGGGGAGCTGTTTTTT
TRBV29-1	TRBD1	TRBJ2-7	12	.	CSVATGPGEQYF	TGCAGCGTAGCGACAGGGCCAGGCGAGCAGTACTTC
TRBV20-1	TRBD1	TRBJ2-1	21	.	CSARAPPAGTGILDSYNEQFF	TGCAGTGCTAGAGCGCCGCCCGCCGGGACAGGGATCCTTGACTCCTACAATGAGCAGTTCTTC
TRBV7-9	TRBD1	TRBJ1-1	12	.	CASSIQGSEAFF	TGTGCCAGCAGCATACAGGGGTCTGAAGCTTTCTTT
TRBV10-2	.	TRBJ2-1	10	many	CASGYNEQFF	TGCGCCAGCGGGTACAATGAGCAGTTCTTC
TRBV29-1	TRBD2	TRBJ2-3	14	once	CSVRLALNTDTQYF	TGCAGCGTTCGACTAGCGTTAAACACAGATACGCAGTATTTT
TRBV5-8	.	TRBJ2-5	13	.	CASSLRGMETQYF	TGTGCCAGCAGCTTAAGGGGGATGGAGACCCAGTACTTC
TRBV29-1	.	TRBJ2-5	13	.	CSVGDGNQETQYF	TGCAGCGTTGGGGACGGAAACCAAGAGACCCAGTACTTC
TRBV12-3/TRBV12-4	TRBD1	TRBJ2-1	15	.	CASSPGTAIDNEQFF	TGTGCCAGCAGCCCCGGGACAGCTATAGACAATGAGCAGTTCTTC
TRBV6-5	.	TRBJ1-3	13	.	CASRATAGNTIYF	TGTGCCAGCAGAGCTACAGCTGGAAACACCATATATTTT
TRBV12-3/TRBV12-4	.	TRBJ1-4	17	few	CASSFKGSGGTNEKLFF	TGTGCCAGCAGTTTCAAGGGCTCGGGAGGCACTAATGAAAAACTGTTTTTT
TRBV6-2/TRBV6-3	.	TRBJ2-3	13	many	CASRPISTDTQYF	TGTGCCAGCAGGCCCATCAGCACAGATACGCAGTATTTT
TRBV3-1	.	TRBJ1-1	13	.	CASSQRVREGAFF	TGTGCCAGCAGCCAAAGGGTACGGGAGGGAGCTTTCTTT
TRBV9	TRBD2	TRBJ2-1	16	.	CASSAPGRGSYNEQFF	TGTGCCAGCAGCGCCCCAGGGAGGGGTTCCTACAATGAGCAGTTCTTC
TRBV29-1	.	TRBJ2-6	18	few	CSVESFGPGGSGANVLTF	.
TRBV5-1	TRBD2	TRBJ2-2	18	few	CASSSGRLAGGGTGELFF	TGCGCCAGCAGCTCCGGACGACTAGCGGGAGGTGGAACCGGGGAGCTGTTTTTT
TRBV5-6	.	TRBJ1-1	15	.	CASSLAGMGNTEAFF	TGTGCCAGCAGCTTAGCAGGGATGGGGAACACTGAAGCTTTCTTT
TRBV5-6	.	TRBJ2-7	15	few	CASSLIGERIYEQYF	TGTGCCAGCAGCTTGATTGGGGAGAGGATCTACGAGCAGTACTTC
TRBV24-1	.	TRBJ2-4	14	few	CATRGQLAKNIQYF	TGTGCCACCAGGGGACAACTAGCCAAAAACATTCAGTACTTC
TRBV6-2/TRBV6-3	TRBD1	TRBJ2-7	13	few	CASSFGQGHEQYF	TGTGCCAGCAGTTTCGGACAGGGCCACGAGCAGTACTTC
TRBV5-1	.	TRBJ2-7	13	few	CASSLVGYDEQYF	TGCGCCAGCAGCTTGGTGGGGTACGACGAGCAGTACTTC
TRBV2	TRBD1	TRBJ1-2	15	.	CASSATGGTLYGYTF	TGTGCCAGCAGTGCGACAGGGGGCACACTATACGGCTACACCTTC
TRBV7-9	TRBD1	TRBJ1-2	17	few	CASSSEDWTGGRYGYTF	TGTGCCAGCAGCTCCGAGGACTGGACAGGGGGCCGGTATGGCTACACCTTC
TRBV6-6	.	TRBJ2-2	16	.	CASSSPGPERTGELFF	TGTGCCAGCAGTTCGCCGGGACCAGAGAGGACCGGGGAGCTGTTTTTT
TRBV7-8	.	TRBJ2-4	14	.	CASSPRTTKNIQYF	TGTGCCAGCAGCCCCCGGACAACCAAAAACATTCAGTACTTC
TRBV2	.	TRBJ2-1	12	few	CASGDGYNEQFF	TGTGCCAGCGGAGACGGCTACAATGAGCAGTTCTTC
TRBV10-3	TRBD2	TRBJ2-7	15	few	CAISGGLASAYEQYF	TGTGCCATCAGTGGTGGACTAGCGTCTGCCTACGAGCAGTACTTC
TRBV15	TRBD1	TRBJ2-1	14	.	CATSRDRNYNEQFF	TGTGCCACCAGCAGGGACAGGAACTACAATGAGCAGTTCTTC
TRBV3-1	.	TRBJ1-2	16	.	CASSRLERDTIRGRTF	TGTGCCAGCAGCCGCCTCGAACGGGACACAATACGGGGGCGCACCTTC
TRBV7-2	.	TRBJ2-2	15	few	CASKPPGGGLGELFF	TGTGCCAGCAAGCCGCCAGGGGGGGGCCTCGGGGAGCTGTTTTTT
TRBV29-1	TRBD2	TRBJ2-5	15	.	CSADGASGSKETQYF	TGCAGCGCCGACGGGGCTAGCGGGAGTAAAGAGACCCAGTACTTC
TRBV2	.	TRBJ1-1	14	.	CASSLDLSRTEAFF	TGTGCCAGCAGTTTGGACCTCTCGCGCACTGAAGCTTTCTTT
TRBV15	.	TRBJ2-7	13	.	CATSRDMSYEQYF	TGTGCCACCAGCAGAGATATGAGCTACGAGCAGTACTTC
TRBV11-1	.	TRBJ2-2	17	.	CASSRGGPGQVPGELFF	TGTGCCAGCAGCCGGGGGGGTCCGGGACAGGTGCCCGGGGAGCTGTTTTTT
TRBV3-1	.	TRBJ2-7	15	.	CASSQGTPEVREQYF	TGTGCCAGCAGCCAAGGGACTCCGGAGGTCCGGGAGCAGTACTTC
TRBV9	.	TRBJ2-5	18	.	CASSPPDSPWVRGETQYF	TGTGCCAGCAGCCCCCCGGACTCCCCTTGGGTGCGTGGAGAGACCCAGTACTTC
TRBV10-3	.	TRBJ1-6	13	few	CAISADGNSPLHF	TGTGCCATCAGTGCGGACGGGAATTCACCCCTCCACTTT
TRBV12-3/TRBV12-4	TRBD2	TRBJ2-1	15	.	CASSLLAGAYNEQFF	TGTGCCAGCAGTTTACTAGCGGGGGCATACAATGAGCAGTTCTTC
TRBV12-3/TRBV12-4	.	TRBJ2-3	14	.	CASSSRAISDTQYF	TGTGCCAGCAGCTCACGGGCTATCTCAGATACGCAGTATTTT
TRBV7-2	.	TRBJ1-2	15	.	CASSLRGPLGYGYTF	TGTGCCAGCAGCCTCAGAGGACCCCTCGGCTATGGCTACACCTTC